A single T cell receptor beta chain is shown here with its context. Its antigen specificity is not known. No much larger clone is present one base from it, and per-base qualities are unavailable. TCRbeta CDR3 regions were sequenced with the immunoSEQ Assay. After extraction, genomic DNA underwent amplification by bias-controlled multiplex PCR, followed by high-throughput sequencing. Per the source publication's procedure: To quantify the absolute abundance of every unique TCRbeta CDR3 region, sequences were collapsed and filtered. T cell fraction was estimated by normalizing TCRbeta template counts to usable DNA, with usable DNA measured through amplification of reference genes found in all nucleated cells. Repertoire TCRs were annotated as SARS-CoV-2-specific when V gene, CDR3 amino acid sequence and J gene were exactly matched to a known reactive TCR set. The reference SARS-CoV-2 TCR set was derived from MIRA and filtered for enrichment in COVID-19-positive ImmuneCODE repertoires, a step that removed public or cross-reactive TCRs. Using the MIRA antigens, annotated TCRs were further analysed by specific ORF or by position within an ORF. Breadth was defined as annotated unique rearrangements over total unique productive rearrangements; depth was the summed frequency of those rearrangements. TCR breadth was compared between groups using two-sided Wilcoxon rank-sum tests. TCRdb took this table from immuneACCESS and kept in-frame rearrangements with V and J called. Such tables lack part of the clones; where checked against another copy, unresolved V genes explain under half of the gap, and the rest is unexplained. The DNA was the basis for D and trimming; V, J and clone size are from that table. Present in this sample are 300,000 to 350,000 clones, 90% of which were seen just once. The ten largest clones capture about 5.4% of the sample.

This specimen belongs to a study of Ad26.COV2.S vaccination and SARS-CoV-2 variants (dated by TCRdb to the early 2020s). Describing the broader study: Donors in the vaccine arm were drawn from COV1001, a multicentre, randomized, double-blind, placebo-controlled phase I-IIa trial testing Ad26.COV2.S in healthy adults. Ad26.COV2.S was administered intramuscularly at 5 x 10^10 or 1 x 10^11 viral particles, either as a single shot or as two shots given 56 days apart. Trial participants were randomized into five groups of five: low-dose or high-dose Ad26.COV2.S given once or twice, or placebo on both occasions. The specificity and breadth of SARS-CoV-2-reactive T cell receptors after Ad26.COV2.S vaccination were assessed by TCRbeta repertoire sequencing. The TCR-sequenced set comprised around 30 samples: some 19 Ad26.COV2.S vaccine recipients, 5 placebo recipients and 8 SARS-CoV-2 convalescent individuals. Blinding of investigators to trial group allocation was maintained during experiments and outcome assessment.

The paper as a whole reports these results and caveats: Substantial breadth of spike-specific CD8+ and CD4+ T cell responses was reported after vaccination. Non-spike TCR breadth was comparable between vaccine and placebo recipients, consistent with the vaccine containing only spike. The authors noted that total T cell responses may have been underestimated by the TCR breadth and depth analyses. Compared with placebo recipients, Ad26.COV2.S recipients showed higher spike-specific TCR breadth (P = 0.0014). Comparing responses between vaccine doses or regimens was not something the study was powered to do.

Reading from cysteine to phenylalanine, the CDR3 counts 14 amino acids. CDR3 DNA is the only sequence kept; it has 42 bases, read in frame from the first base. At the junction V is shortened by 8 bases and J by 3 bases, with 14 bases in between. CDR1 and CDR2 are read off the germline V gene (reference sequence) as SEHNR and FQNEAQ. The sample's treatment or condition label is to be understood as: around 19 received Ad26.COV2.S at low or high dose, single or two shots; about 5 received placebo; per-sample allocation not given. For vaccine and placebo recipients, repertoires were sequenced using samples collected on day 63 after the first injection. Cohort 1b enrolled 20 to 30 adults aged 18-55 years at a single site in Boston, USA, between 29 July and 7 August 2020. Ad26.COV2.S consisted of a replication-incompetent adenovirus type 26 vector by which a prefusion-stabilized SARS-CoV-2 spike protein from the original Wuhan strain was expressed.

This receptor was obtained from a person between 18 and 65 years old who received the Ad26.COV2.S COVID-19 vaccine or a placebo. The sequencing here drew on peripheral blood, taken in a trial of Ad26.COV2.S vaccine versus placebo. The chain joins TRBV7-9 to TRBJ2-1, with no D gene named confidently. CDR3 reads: CASRGLGLYNEQFF. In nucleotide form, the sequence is TGTGCCAGCCGTGGTCTGGGCCTCTACAATGAGCAGTTCTTC.